This T cell receptor beta chain was sequenced in a study of spatial heterogeneity in lung cancer. Turning to this clonotype: Its target is unknown. This beta chain is a stray read from a library made for alpha chains; its abundance is not meaningful.

Stated time point: sample taken at primary tumor resection. Germline assignment: CDR1 MNHNY and CDR2 SVGAGI (reference sequence). V lost 8 bases and J lost 5, with 16 bases in between. The CDR3 length is 13 residues. Study findings and constraints: For tumor T cells, estimated coverage reached only around 7% (alpha) and about 12% (beta). Intratumoral expanded alpha and beta TCR counts were found to track tumor mutation counts.

TCR cDNA molecules were tagged individually, and each one carried a unique molecular identifier. TCRdb analysed the 5' RACE reads with MiXCR anew, one entry per CDR3 protein. Of over 8,500 distinct CDR3 sequences in the sample, around an eighth were seen once. This TCR was sampled from a male donor with early-stage non-small cell lung cancer. This chain uses TRBV6-6 with TRBJ2-7; D tentatively fits TRBD1 or TRBD2 (5 bases each). The source was lung tumor tissue, collected at surgery. CDR3 in amino acids: CASEGKQVHEQYF. The DNA for the CDR3 is TGTGCCAGCGAGGGAAAACAGGTCCACGAGCAGTACTTC.